Presented here are 23 T cell receptor beta chains from one specimen sequenced in a study of T cell responses to AZD1222 COVID-19 vaccine. Generated by immunoSEQ multiplex PCR, the TCRdb table keeps only in-frame clones and is missing some. This sample has about 150,000 clones; 90% to 95% occur once, and the top ten carry 5%. This material consisted of peripheral blood, taken on day 0 of AZD1222 vaccination. The receptors were sampled from an adult in good health.

This clone appeared a few times. The CDR3 is CASSEGLAGSTGANVLTF. In DNA form, the CDR3 reads TGTGCCAGCAGCGAGGGACTAGCGGGATCTACGGGGGCCAACGTCCTGACTTTC. This chain connects TRBV7-6 to TRBJ2-6; TRBD2 matches at 13 bases. Germline assignment: CDR1 SGHVS and CDR2 FNYEAQ. V lost 5 bases, J lost 4 bases, and 8 bases stayed unmatched. The CDR3 sequence is 18 residues long.

The chain is built from TRBV28 and TRBJ2-5; D tentatively fits TRBD1 or TRBD2 (5 bases each). Deletions cut 10 bases from V and 6 bases from J, with 18 bases between. The germline gives CDR1 MDHEN, CDR2 SYDVKM. The length of the CDR3 is 13 residues. CDR3 region: CAIHGSGTKTQYF. For the CDR3, the DNA is TGTGCCATCCATGGTTCCGGGACGAAGACCCAGTACTTC.

CDR3 sequence reads: CASGTGANSPLHF. The CDR3 region has the DNA TGTGCCAGTGGGACAGGGGCAAATTCACCCCTCCACTTT. The chain is built from TRBV28 and TRBJ1-6, with 10 bases aligning to TRBD1. Germline V gene data show CDR1 as MDHEN and CDR2 as SYDVKM. CDR3 length equals 13 residues. J was trimmed by 7 bases and V by 9 bases; bases with no gene match: 3.

The rearrangement links TRBV11-1 to TRBJ2-1; TRBD2 matches at 8 bases. Germline values: CDR1 SGHAT, CDR2 FQDESV (reference sequence). The CDR3 consists of 15 residues. The V gene end was trimmed by 2 bases and the J gene end by 5 bases; junction bases not matched to a gene: 5. CDR3 bases: TGTGCCAGCAGCTTATACGGGGGGGAGGACAATGAGCAGTTCTTC. It codes for CASSLYGGEDNEQFF.

In DNA form, the CDR3 reads TGTGCCAGCAGCCTTGAGGGGCGGCAGGAGACCCAGTACTTC. It encodes CASSLEGRQETQYF. The chain has TRBV5-4 and TRBJ2-5; either TRBD1 or TRBD2 may supply D (5 bases each). The germline gives CDR1 SGHNT, CDR2 YYREEE (reference sequence). The length of the CDR3 is 14 residues. The germline V and J ends were trimmed by 4 bases and 5 bases, with 15 bases remaining between them.

The rearrangement links TRBV5-1 to TRBJ2-1, with 8 bases identical to TRBD2. V shed 3 bases, J shed 6 bases, and the junction held 5 bases outside the gene matches. CDR1 and CDR2 (germline): SGHRS, YFSETQ. The CDR3 loop spans 14 amino acids. The CDR3 DNA is TGCGCCAGCAGCTACTTAGCGGGATCCAATGAGCAGTTCTTC. It translates to CASSYLAGSNEQFF.

The J gene is TRBJ2-7, the V gene TRBV11-2; 8 bases line up with TRBD2. V dropped 6 bases and J dropped 5; count of bases not matched to a gene: 9. CDR3 length: 14 amino acids. In germline, CDR1 is SGHAT, CDR2 FQNNGV. The CDR3 loop reads CASSDAGGSDEQYF. The CDR3 DNA is TGTGCCAGCAGTGACGCGGGAGGAAGCGACGAGCAGTACTTC.

The rearrangement uses TRBV5-4 and TRBJ2-1; TRBD2 matches 8 bases. CDR3 length: 14 residues. With V trimmed by 6 bases and J by 9 bases, 11 bases remained unmatched. The germline gives CDR1 SGHNT, CDR2 YYREEE (reference sequence). CDR3 nucleotides: TGTGCCAGCACCATCGGACTAGCAGGAGGTGAGCAGTTCTTC. This encodes CASTIGLAGGEQFF. The variable domain in full, with the rest retrieved from reference TRBV5-4 and TRBJ2-1, is ETGVTQSPTHLIKTRGQQVTLRCSSQSGHNTVSWYQQALGQGPQFIFQYYREEENGRGNFPPRFSGLQFPNYSSELNVNALELDDSALYLCASTIGLAGGEQFFGPGTRLTVL.

The genes are TRBV19 and TRBJ2-5; D unclear. Trimming took off 1 base at V and 1 base at J, with 10 bases between the two ends. The CDR3 covers 15 residues. The germline V gene has CDR1 LNHDA and CDR2 SQIVND (reference sequence). CDR3 amino acids: CASSIANTLQETQYF. Written as DNA, the CDR3 is TGTGCCAGTAGTATAGCTAACACCCTCCAAGAGACCCAGTACTTC.

In this sample, this clone turned up once. DNA for the CDR3: TGTGCCAGCAGCCCACTAGCGGTCAGCTCCTACAATGAGCAGTTCTTC. Translation gives CASSPLAVSSYNEQFF. The gene calls are TRBV9 and TRBJ2-1; 8 bases fit TRBD2. V lost 4 bases and J lost 0; bases outside the gene matches: 6. The CDR3 contains 16 residues. Germline CDR1 is SGDLS and CDR2 is YYNGEE.

The chain employs TRBV4-2 and TRBJ2-1; possible D gene TRBD2, 6 bases. V lost 0 bases to trimming and J lost 4 bases, with 10 bases between them. The germline gives CDR1 LGHNA, CDR2 YNFKEQ. The CDR3 covers 15 residues. The CDR3 here is CASSQDLGGYNEQFF. CDR3 bases: TGTGCCAGCAGCCAAGACCTGGGGGGATACAATGAGCAGTTCTTC.

The V call is TRBV7-2, the J call TRBJ1-5, with 7 positions matching TRBD1. V lost 6 bases to trimming and J lost 3 bases; unmatched junction nucleotides: 8. CDR3 size: 15 residues. Germline V CDR1 and CDR2: SGHTA, FQGNSA. CDR3 nucleotides: TGTGCCAGCAGGTCTGGGACAGCTTCCAATCAGCCCCAGCATTTT. Amino acid sequence: CASRSGTASNQPQHF.

The chain uses TRBV11-3 and TRBJ2-3, with 10 bases that match TRBD2. This CDR3 has 15 residues. The trim removed 5 bases at V and 3 bases at J, leaving 5 bases unmatched. CDR1 and CDR2 from the germline V gene are SGHNT and YENEEA. The chain's CDR3 is CASSAGLASTDTQYF. Written as DNA, the CDR3 is TGTGCCAGCAGCGCGGGACTAGCGAGTACAGATACGCAGTATTTT.

The V call is TRBV30, the J call TRBJ2-7; tentative D call: TRBD1 (5 bases). The germline V gene has CDR1 GTSNPN and CDR2 SVGIG (reference sequence). This CDR3 comprises 13 residues. Trimming took 2 bases from V and 11 from J, leaving 19 bases between them. CDR3 region: CAWSPGHINEEYF. CDR3 sequence (DNA): TGTGCCTGGAGTCCCGGACACATCAATGAGGAGTACTTC. Together with reference TRBV30 and TRBJ2-7, the CDR3 gives the full variable domain: SQTIHQWPATLVQPVGSPLSLECTVEGTSNPNLYWYRQAAGRGLQLLFYSVGIGQISSEVPQNLSASRPQDRQFILSSKKLLLSDSGFYLCAWSPGHINEEYFGPGTRLTVT.

The J gene is TRBJ1-1, the V gene TRBV12-3 or TRBV12-4; D not resolved. The CDR3 runs to 12 residues. V lost 6 bases to trimming and J lost 3 bases, with 8 bases between them. CDR3 nucleotides: TGTGCCAGCAGCCCCGAGTACACTGAAGCTTTCTTT. Its translation is CASSPEYTEAFF.

The CDR3: CASSLVVTGDHNEQFF. The CDR3 coding sequence is TGCGCCAGCAGCTTGGTTGTGACAGGGGACCACAATGAGCAGTTCTTC. The V and J genes are TRBV5-1 and TRBJ2-1, with 8 bases lining up with TRBD1. The J segment lost 5 bases and the V segment lost 0 bases, leaving 7 bases of the junction unmatched. Germline-derived CDR1 and CDR2 are SGHRS and YFSETQ. CDR3 length: 16 residues.

J is TRBJ1-4 and V is TRBV2; a possible D gene is TRBD1 (6 bases). V shed 6 bases and J shed 7 bases, with 15 bases lying between them. The germline V gene encodes CDR1 SNHLY and CDR2 FYNNEI. This CDR3 is 14 amino acids long. CDR3 in DNA: TGTGCCAGCAGCATTACTGGACAGTCTGAAAAACTGTTTTTT. Protein product: CASSITGQSEKLFF.

The V call is TRBV28, the J call TRBJ2-3; D may be TRBD1 (6 bases). CDR3 length: 12 amino acids. CDR1 is MDHEN and CDR2 is SYDVKM in the germline V gene. V was shortened by 3 bases and J by 6 bases, with 7 bases between the two germline ends. CDR3 residues: CASSFGQDTQYF. The DNA of the CDR3 is TGTGCCAGCAGTTTTGGACAGGATACGCAGTATTTT. Full variable domain (remainder filled in from reference TRBV28 and TRBJ2-3): DVKVTQSSRYLVKRTGEKVFLECVQDMDHENMFWYRQDPGLGLRLIYFSYDVKMKEKGDIPEGYSVSREKKERFSLILESASTNQTSMYLCASSFGQDTQYFGPGTRLTVL.

This chain uses TRBV7-9 with TRBJ2-2; no clear D. This CDR3 is 13 amino acids long. Germline V gene lookup returns CDR1 SEHNR and CDR2 FQNEAQ (reference sequence). Trimming took 5 bases from V and 6 from J, leaving 10 bases between them. The CDR3: CASSQNVAGELFF. The DNA of the CDR3 is TGTGCCAGCAGCCAGAATGTGGCCGGGGAGCTGTTTTTT.

The V gene is TRBV7-2, the J gene TRBJ2-1; unclear D gene. Trimming took off 2 bases at V and 3 bases at J, with 5 bases between the two ends. The germline gives CDR1 SGHTA, CDR2 FQGNSA. CDR3 size: 13 residues. The CDR3 DNA reads as TGTGCCAGCAGCTTAACGGACTACAATGAGCAGTTCTTC. It encodes CASSLTDYNEQFF.

J is TRBJ2-7 and V is TRBV28; possibly TRBD2 for D (6 bases). V lost 5 bases, J lost 7 bases, and 15 bases lay in between. CDR1 and CDR2 (germline): MDHEN, SYDVKM. CDR3 length: 13 residues. The CDR3 bases are TGTGCCAGCAGTCTAATTTCAGGGAGGGAGCAGTACTTC. Translated: CASSLISGREQYF.

This rearrangement joins TRBV11-2 to TRBJ2-2; no clear D. CDR1 and CDR2 (germline): SGHAT, FQNNGV. The CDR3 length is 12 residues. V lost 8 bases to trimming and J lost 4 bases, with 8 bases between them. The CDR3 sequence is CASLKGTGELFF. CDR3 DNA: TGTGCCAGCCTCAAGGGCACCGGGGAGCTGTTTTTT.

The genes are TRBV28 and TRBJ1-4; 7 nucleotides line up with TRBD1. There are 14 residues in the CDR3. CDR1 is MDHEN and CDR2 is SYDVKM in the germline V gene. Germline trimming cut 8 bases from V and 8 bases from J; bases unmatched to any gene: 11. In DNA, the CDR3 is TGTGCCAGCGGCCCGACAGGGTTGGGAGAAAAACTGTTTTTT. Protein product: CASGPTGLGEKLFF.